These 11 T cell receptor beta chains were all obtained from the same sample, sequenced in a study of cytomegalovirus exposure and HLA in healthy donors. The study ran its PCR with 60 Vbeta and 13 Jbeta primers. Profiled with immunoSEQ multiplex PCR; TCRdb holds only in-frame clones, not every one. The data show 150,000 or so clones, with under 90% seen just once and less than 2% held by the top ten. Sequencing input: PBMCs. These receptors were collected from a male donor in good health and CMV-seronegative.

CDR3 sequence (DNA): TGTGCCAGCTCAGCTCAGGGGGCGTGGACCGGGGAGCTGTTTTTT. Amino acid sequence: CASSAQGAWTGELFF. The chain links TRBV18 to TRBJ2-2; 8 nucleotides align to TRBD1. The V gene end was trimmed by 5 bases and the J gene end by 5 bases; junction bases not matched to a gene: 7. CDR3 length: 15 amino acids. Germline lookup yields CDR1 KGHSH and CDR2 LQKENI.

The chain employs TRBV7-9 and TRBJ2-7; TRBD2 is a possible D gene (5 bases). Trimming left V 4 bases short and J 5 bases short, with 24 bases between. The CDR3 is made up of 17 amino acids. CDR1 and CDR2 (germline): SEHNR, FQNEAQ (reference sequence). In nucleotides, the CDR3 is TGTGCCAGCAGCTCATCCCGGGTAGTGGTTTTCGGGAACGAGCAGTACTTC. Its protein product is CASSSSRVVVFGNEQYF.

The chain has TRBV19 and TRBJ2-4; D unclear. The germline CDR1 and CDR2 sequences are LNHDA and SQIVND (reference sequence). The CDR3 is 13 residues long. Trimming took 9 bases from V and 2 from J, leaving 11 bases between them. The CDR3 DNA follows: TGTGCCAGCCTAGAACCGACCAAAAACATTCAGTACTTC. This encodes CASLEPTKNIQYF. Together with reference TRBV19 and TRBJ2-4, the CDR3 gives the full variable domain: DGGITQSPKYLFRKEGQNVTLSCEQNLNHDAMYWYRQDPGQGLRLIYYSQIVNDFQKGDIAEGYSVSREKKESFPLTVTSAQKNPTAFYLCASLEPTKNIQYFGAGTRLSVL.

CDR3 nucleotide sequence: TGTGCCAGCTCACCGGGTTTGACAGGGGAGACTGAAGCTTTCTTT. Protein: CASSPGLTGETEAFF. The J gene is TRBJ1-1, the V gene TRBV18, with 8 bases matching TRBD1. This CDR3 has 15 amino acids. The junction had 8 bases not matched to a gene; V was cut back by 3 bases and J by 5 bases. Looked up from germline, CDR1 is KGHSH and CDR2 is LQKENI.

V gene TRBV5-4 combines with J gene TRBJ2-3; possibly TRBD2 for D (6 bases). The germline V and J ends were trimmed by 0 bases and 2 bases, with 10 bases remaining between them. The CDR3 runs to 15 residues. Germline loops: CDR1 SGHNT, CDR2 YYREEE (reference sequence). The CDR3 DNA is TGTGCCAGCAGCTTGGTTGGAGGGCTCACAGATACGCAGTATTTT. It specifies CASSLVGGLTDTQYF.

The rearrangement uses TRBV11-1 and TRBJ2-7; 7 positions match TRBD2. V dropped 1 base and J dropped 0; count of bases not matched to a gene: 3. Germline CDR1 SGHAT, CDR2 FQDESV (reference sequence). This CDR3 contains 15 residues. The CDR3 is CASSLGRGNSYEQYF. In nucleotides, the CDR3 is TGTGCCAGCAGCTTAGGGCGGGGGAACTCCTACGAGCAGTACTTC.

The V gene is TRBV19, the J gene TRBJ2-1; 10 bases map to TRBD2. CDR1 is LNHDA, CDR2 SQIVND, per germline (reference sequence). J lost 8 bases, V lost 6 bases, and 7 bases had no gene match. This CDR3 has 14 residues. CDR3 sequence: CASRGLAGAYEQFF. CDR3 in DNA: TGTGCCAGTAGAGGGCTAGCGGGAGCGTATGAGCAGTTCTTC.

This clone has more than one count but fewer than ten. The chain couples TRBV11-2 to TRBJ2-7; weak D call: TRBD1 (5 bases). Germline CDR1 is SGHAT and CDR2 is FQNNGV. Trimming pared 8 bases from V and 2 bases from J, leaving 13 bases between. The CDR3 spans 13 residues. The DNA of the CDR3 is TGTGCCAGCGGTAACACAGGAACCTACGAGCAGTACTTC. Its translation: CASGNTGTYEQYF. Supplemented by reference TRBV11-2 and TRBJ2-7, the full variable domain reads EAGVAQSPRYKIIEKRQSVAFWCNPISGHATLYWYQQILGQGPKLLIQFQNNGVVDDSQLPKDRFSAERLKGVDSTLKIQPAKLEDSAVYLCASGNTGTYEQYFGPGTRLTVT.

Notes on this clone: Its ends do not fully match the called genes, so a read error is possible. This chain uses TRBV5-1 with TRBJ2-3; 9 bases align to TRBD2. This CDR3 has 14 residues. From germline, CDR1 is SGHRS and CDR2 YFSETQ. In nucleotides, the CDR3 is TGCGCCAGCAGCACGGGGACTAGCAGAGATACGCAGTATTTT. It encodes CASSTGTSRDTQYF.

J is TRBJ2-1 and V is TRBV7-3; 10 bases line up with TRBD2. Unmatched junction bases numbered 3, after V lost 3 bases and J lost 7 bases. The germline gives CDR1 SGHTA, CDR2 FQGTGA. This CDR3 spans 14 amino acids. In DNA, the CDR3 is TGTGCCAGCAGCTTGGGACTAGCGTTGAATGAGCAGTTCTTC. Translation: CASSLGLALNEQFF. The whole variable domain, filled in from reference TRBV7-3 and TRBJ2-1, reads GAGVSQTPSNKVTEKGKYVELRCDPISGHTALYWYRQSLGQGPEFLIYFQGTGAADDSGLPNDRFFAVRPEGSVSTLKIQRTERGDSAVYLCASSLGLALNEQFFGPGTRLTVL.

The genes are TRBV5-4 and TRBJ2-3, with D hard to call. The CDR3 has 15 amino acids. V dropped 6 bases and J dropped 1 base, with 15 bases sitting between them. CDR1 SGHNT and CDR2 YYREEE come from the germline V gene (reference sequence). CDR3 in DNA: TGTGCCAGCACCTCAACGGTTTTCCGCACAGATACGCAGTATTTT. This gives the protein CASTSTVFRTDTQYF.